Listed here is a single T cell receptor (beta chain). Antigen unknown. The sample comes from a study of cytomegalovirus exposure and HLA in healthy donors. Study-wide results and caveats: A few V segments could not be told apart, such as TRBV6-2 and TRBV6-3, and were left out.

Trimming removed 4 bases from V and 2 bases from J, with 16 bases in between. Looked up from germline, CDR1 is SQVTM and CDR2 is ANQGSEA. This CDR3 has 15 residues. Primers: 60 Vbeta forward and 13 Jbeta reverse. Only in-frame clones appear in the TCRdb table, and some are missing; sequencing was by immunoSEQ multiplex PCR. The sample contains about 150,000 clones, roughly 82% of which appear only once. The sample taken for sequencing was PBMCs. V and J are TRBV29-1 and TRBJ2-3; possible D gene TRBD1, 7 bases. This receptor was identified in a male donor in good health and CMV-seronegative. CDR3 nucleotide sequence: TGCAGCGTTGCCCCAGGGGGGACCCCCACAGATACGCAGTATTTT. Translated: CSVAPGGTPTDTQYF.